This TCR beta chain was found in a study of blood T cell repertoires in COVID-19. Between the trimmed V and J ends, which lost 6 bases and 8 bases, there was a span of 13 bases. The CDR3 totals 12 residues. Germline V lookup: CDR1 MNHNY, CDR2 SVGAGI (reference sequence). The authors' processing: Scientists estimated how many nucleated cells there were by amplifying reference gene primers. The protocol was immunoSEQ multiplex PCR, while the TCRdb copy is restricted to in-frame clones and leaves out a portion. That table supplies the V and J calls and clone size; D and trimming were determined from the DNA. The sample contains 15,000 to 20,000 clones, 78% of which appear only once.

The TCR comes from a man aged 55 to 70 with active or convalescent COVID-19. The sample was peripheral blood. The chain links TRBV6-6 to TRBJ1-2; the D gene is possibly TRBD1 (6 bases). For the CDR3, the DNA is TGTGCCAGCAGCCAGGGGCCAGGGGGCTACACCTTC. The encoded protein is CASSQGPGGYTF.